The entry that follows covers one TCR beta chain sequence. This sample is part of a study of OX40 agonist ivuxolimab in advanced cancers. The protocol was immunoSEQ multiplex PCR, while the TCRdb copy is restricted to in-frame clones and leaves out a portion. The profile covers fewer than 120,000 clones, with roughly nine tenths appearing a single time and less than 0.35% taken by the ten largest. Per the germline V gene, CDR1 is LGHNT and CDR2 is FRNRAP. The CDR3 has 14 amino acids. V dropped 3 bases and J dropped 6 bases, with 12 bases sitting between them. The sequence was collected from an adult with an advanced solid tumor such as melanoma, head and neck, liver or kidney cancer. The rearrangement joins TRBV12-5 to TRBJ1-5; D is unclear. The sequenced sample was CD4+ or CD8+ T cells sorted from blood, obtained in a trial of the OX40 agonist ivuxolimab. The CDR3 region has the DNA TGTGCTAGTGGTTTAGAGATGACGACTCAGCCCCAGCATTTT. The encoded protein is CASGLEMTTQPQHF.